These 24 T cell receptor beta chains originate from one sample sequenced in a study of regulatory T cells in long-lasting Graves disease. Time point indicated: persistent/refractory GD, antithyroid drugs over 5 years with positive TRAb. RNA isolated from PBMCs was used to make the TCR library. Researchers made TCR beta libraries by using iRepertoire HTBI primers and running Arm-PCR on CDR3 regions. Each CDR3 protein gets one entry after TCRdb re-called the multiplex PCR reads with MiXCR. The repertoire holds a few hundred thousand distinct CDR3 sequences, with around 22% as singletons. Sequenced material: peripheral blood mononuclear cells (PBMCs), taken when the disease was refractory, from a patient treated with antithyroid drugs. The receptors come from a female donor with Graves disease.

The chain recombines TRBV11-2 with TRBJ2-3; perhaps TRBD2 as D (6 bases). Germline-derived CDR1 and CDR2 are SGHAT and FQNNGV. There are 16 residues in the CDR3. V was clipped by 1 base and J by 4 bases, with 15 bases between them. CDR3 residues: CASSLGREWPPDTQYF. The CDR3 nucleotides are TGTGCCAGCAGCTTAGGACGGGAGTGGCCCCCAGATACGCAGTATTTT.

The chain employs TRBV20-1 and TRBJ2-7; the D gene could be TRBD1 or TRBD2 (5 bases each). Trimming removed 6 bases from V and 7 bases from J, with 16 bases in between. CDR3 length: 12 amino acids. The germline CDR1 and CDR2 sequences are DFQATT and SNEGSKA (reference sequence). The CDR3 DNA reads TGCAGTGCACTGATCAACTGGGGGGAGCAGTACTTC. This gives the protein CSALINWGEQYF.

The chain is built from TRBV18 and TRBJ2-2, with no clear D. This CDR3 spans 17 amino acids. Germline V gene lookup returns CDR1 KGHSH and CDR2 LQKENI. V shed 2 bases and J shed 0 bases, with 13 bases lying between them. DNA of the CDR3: TGTGCCAGCTCACCATACCGGGCTCAGTCGAACACCGGGGAGCTGTTTTTT. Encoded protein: CASSPYRAQSNTGELFF.

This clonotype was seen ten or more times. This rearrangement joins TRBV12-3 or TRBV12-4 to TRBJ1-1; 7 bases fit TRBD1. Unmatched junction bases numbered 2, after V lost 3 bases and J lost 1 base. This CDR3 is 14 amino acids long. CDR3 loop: CASSFGTANTEAFF. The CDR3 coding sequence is TGTGCCAGCAGTTTCGGGACAGCGAACACTGAAGCTTTCTTT.

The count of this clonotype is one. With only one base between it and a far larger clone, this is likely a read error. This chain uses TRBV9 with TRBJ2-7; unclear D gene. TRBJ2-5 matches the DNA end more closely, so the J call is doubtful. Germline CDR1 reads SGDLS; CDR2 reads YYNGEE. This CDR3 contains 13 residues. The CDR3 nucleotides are TGTGCCAGCGGCCCGGGTCAAGGAGAGACCCAGTACTTC. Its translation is CASGPGQGETQYF.

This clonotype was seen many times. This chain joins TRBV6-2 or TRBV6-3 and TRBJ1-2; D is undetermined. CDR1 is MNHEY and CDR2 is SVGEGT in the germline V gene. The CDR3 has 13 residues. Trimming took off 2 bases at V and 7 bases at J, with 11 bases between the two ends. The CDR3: CASSYMGFGGYTF. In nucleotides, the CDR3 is TGTGCCAGCAGTTACATGGGTTTCGGTGGCTACACCTTC.

The CDR3 nucleotides are TGCAGTGCTACTGGACAGGGGGCTATGGCCCAGCATTTT. Its protein is CSATGQGAMAQHF. V gene TRBV20-1 combines with J gene TRBJ1-5; 11 bases are a match to TRBD1. V lost 4 bases to trimming and J lost 11 bases; unmatched junction nucleotides: 7. The CDR3 sequence is 13 residues long. The germline V gene has CDR1 DFQATT and CDR2 SNEGSKA (reference sequence).

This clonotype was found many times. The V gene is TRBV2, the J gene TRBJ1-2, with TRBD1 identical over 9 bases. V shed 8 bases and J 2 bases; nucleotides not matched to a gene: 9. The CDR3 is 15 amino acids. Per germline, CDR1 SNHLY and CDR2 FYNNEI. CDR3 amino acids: CASGKSGTGNYGYTF. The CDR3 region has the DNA TGTGCCAGCGGAAAATCCGGGACAGGGAACTATGGCTACACCTTC.

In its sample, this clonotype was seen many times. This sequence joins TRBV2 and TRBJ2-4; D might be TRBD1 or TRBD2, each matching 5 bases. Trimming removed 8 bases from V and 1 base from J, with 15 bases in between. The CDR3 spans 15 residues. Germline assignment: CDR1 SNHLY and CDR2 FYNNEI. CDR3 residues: CASSEGEMAKNIQYF. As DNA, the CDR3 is TGTGCCAGCTCCGAAGGGGAGATGGCCAAAAACATTCAGTACTTC.

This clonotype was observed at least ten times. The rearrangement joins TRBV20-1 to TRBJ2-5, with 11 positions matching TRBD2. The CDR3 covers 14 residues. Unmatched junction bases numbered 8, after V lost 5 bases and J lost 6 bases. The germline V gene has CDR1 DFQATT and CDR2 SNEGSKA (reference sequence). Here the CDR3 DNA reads TGCAGTGCTCGTGGTAGCGGGAGGGCAAAGACCCAGTACTTC. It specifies CSARGSGRAKTQYF.

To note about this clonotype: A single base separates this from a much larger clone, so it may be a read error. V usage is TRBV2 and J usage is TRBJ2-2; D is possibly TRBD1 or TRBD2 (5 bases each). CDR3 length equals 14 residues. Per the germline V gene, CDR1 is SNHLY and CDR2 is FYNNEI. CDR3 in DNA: TGTGCCAGCATGGGGCAGATGGGCACCGGGGAGCTGCTTTTT. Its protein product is CASMGQMGTGELLF.

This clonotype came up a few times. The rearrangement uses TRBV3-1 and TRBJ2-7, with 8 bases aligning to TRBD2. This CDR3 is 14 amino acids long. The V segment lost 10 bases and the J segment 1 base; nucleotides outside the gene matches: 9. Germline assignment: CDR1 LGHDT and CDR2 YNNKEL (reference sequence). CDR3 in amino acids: CATSSASGSYEQYF. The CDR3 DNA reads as TGTGCCACCTCTTCAGCTAGCGGGTCCTACGAGCAGTACTTC.

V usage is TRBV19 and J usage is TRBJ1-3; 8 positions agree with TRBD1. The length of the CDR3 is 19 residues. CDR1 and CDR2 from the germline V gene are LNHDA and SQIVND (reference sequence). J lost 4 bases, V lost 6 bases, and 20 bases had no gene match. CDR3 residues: CASSGFQRPTGATGNTIYF. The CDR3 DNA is TGTGCCAGTAGCGGATTCCAAAGACCGACAGGGGCGACAGGAAACACCATATATTTT.

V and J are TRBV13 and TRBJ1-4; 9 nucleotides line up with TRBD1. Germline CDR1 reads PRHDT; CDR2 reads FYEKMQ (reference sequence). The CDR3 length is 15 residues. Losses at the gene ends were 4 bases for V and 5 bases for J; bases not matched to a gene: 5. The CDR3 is CASSSTGTGNEKLFF. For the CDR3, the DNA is TGTGCCAGCAGCTCCACCGGGACAGGGAATGAAAAACTGTTTTTT.

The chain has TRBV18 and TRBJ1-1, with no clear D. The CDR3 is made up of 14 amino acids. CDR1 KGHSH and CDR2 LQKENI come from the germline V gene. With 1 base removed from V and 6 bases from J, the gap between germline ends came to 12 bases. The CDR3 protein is CASSPRQYDPEAFF. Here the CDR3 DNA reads TGTGCCAGCTCACCACGGCAGTACGATCCTGAAGCTTTCTTT.

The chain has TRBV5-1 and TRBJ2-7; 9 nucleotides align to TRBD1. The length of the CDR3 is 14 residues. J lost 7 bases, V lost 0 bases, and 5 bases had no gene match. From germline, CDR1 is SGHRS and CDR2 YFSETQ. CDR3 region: CASSLDGQGREQYF. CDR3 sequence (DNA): TGCGCCAGCAGCTTGGATGGACAGGGGAGGGAGCAGTACTTC. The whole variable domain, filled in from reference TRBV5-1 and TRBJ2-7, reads KAGVTQTPRYLIKTRGQQVTLSCSPISGHRSVSWYQQTPGQGLQFLFEYFSETQRNKGNFPGRFSGRQFSNSRSEMNVSTLELGDSALYLCASSLDGQGREQYFGPGTRLTVT.

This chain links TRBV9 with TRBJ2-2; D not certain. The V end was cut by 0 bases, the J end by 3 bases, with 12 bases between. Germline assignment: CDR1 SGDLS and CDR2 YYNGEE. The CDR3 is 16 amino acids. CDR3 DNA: TGTGCCAGCAGCGTAGTCAGTGGACCAGACACCGGGGAGCTGTTTTTT. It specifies CASSVVSGPDTGELFF.

The CDR3 protein is CASSQDGVGTGELFF. Written as DNA, the CDR3 is TGCGCCAGCAGCCAAGATGGGGTCGGCACCGGGGAGCTGTTTTTT. V is TRBV4-3 and J is TRBJ2-2; D is ambiguous. CDR1 and CDR2 from the germline V gene are LGHNA and YSLEER. Trimming pared 0 bases from V and 4 bases from J, leaving 9 bases between. The CDR3 totals 15 residues.

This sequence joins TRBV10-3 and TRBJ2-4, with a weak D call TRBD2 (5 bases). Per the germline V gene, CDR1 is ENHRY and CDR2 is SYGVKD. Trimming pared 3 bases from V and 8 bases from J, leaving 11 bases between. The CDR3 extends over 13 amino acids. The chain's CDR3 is CAISELWGDIQYF. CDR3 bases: TGTGCCATCAGTGAATTGTGGGGAGACATTCAGTACTTC.

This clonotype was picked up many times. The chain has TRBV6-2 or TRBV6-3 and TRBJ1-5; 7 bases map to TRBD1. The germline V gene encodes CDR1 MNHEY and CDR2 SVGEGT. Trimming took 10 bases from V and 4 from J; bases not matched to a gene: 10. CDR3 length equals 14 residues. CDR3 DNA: TGTGCCATTCAGGACAGGAGCGCGAATCAGCCCCAGCATTTT. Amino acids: CAIQDRSANQPQHF.

CDR3 residues: CATQGNTDTQYF. As DNA, the CDR3 is TGTGCCACACAGGGAAACACAGATACGCAGTATTTT. This chain uses TRBV2 with TRBJ2-3; weak D call: TRBD1 (6 bases). The V end lost 10 bases, the J end lost 2 bases, and 10 bases lay between the germline ends. Germline lookup yields CDR1 SNHLY and CDR2 FYNNEI. This CDR3 is built from 12 residues. Together with reference TRBV2 and TRBJ2-3, the CDR3 gives the full variable domain: EPEVTQTPSHQVTQMGQEVILRCVPISNHLYFYWYRQILGQKVEFLVSFYNNEISEKSEIFDDQFSVERPDGSNFTLKIRSTKLEDSAMYFCATQGNTDTQYFGPGTRLTVL.

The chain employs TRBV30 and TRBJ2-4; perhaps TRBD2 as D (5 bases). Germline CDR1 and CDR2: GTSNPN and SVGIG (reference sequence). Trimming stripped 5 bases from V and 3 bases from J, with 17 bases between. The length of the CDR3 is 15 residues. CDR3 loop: CAWSFGEAYKNIQYF. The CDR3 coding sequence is TGTGCCTGGTCATTCGGGGAAGCTTACAAAAACATTCAGTACTTC. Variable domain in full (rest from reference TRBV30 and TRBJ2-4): SQTIHQWPATLVQPVGSPLSLECTVEGTSNPNLYWYRQAAGRGLQLLFYSVGIGQISSEVPQNLSASRPQDRQFILSSKKLLLSDSGFYLCAWSFGEAYKNIQYFGAGTRLSVL.

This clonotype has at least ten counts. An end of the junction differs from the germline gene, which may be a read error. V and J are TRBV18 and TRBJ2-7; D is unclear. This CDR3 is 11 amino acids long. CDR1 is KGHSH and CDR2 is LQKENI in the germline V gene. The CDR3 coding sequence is TGTGCCAGCTCACCCAACGGCCCCCTGCACTTC. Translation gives CASSPNGPLHF.

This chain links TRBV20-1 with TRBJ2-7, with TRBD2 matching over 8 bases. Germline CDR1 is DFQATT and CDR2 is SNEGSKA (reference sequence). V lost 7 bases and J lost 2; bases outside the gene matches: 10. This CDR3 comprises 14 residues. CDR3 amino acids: CSVAAGVPAYEQYF. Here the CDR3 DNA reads TGCAGTGTGGCAGCGGGAGTCCCTGCCTACGAGCAGTACTTC.